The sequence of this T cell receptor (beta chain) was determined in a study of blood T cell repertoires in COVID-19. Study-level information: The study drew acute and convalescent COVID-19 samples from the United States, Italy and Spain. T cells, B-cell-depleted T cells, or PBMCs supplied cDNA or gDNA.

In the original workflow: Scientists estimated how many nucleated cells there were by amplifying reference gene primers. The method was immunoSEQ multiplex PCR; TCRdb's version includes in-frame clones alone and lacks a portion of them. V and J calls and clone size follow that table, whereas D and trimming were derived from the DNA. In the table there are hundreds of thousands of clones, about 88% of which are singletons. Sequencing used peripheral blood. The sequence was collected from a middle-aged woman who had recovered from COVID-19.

The DNA for the CDR3 is TGTGCCAGCAGCCCAACCGGGAGAAACTATGGCTACACCTTC. This gives the protein CASSPTGRNYGYTF. The chain combines TRBV5-4 with TRBJ1-2; D gene ambiguous. V dropped 4 bases and J dropped 2 bases, with 12 bases sitting between them. From germline, CDR1 is SGHNT and CDR2 YYREEE (reference sequence). This CDR3 is built from 14 residues.